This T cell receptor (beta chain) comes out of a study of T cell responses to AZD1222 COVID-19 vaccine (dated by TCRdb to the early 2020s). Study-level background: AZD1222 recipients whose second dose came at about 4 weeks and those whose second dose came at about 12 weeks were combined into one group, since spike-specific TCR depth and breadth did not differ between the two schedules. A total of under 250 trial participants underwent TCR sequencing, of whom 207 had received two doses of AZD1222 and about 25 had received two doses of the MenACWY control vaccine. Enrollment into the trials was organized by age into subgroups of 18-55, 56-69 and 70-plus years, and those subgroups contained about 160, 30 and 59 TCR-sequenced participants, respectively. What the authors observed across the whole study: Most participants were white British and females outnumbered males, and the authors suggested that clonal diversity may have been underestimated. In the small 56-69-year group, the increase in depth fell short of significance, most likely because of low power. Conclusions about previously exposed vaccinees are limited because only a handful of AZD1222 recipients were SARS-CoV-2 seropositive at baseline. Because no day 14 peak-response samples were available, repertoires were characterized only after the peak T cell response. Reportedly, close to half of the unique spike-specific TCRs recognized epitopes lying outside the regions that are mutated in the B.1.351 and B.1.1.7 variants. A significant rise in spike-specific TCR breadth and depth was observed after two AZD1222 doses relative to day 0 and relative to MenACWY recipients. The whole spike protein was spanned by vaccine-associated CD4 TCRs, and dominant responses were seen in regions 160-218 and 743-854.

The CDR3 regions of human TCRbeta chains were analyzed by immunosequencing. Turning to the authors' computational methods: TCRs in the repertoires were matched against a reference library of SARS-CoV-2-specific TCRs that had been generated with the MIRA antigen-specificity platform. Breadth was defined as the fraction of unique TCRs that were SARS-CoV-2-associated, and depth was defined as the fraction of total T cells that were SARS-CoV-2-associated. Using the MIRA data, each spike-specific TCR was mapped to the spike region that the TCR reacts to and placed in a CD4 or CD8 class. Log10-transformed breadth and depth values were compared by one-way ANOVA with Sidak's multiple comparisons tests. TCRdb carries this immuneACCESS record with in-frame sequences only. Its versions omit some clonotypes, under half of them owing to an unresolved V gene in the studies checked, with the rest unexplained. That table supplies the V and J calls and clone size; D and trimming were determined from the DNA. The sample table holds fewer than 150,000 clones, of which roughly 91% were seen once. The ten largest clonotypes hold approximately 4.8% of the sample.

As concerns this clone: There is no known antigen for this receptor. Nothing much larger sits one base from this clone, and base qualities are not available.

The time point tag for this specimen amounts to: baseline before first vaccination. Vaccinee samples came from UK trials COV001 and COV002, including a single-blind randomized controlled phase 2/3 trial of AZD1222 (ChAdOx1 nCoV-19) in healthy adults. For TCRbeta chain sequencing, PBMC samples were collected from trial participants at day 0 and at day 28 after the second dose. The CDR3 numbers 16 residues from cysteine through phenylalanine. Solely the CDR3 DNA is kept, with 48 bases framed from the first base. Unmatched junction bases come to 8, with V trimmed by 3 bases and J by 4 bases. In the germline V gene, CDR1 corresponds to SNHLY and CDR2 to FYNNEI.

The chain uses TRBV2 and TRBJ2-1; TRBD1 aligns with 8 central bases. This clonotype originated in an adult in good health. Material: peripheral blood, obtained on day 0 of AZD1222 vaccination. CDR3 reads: CASSDHRTGIYNEQFF. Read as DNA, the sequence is TGTGCCAGCAGTGATCATCGGACAGGGATATACAATGAGCAGTTCTTC.